This T cell receptor (beta chain) originates from a study of cytomegalovirus exposure and HLA in healthy donors. Trimming took 2 bases from V and 6 from J, leaving 7 bases between them. There are 13 residues in the CDR3. Germline V gene data show CDR1 as KGHSH and CDR2 as LQKENI. As regards this clone: Its antigen is unknown.

At the time of sampling, donors were nominally healthy, though unrecorded immune exposures were likely. The PCR ran on 60 Vbeta and 13 Jbeta primers. Profiling relied on immunoSEQ multiplex PCR, and the TCRdb table lists in-frame clones only, not all of them. The sample totals tens of thousands of clones. Broader study findings: Indistinguishable V segments, including TRBV6-2 and TRBV6-3, were excluded.

The receptor was isolated from a female donor in good health and CMV-seropositive. The chain combines TRBV18 with TRBJ2-2; D is uncertain. The specimen was PBMCs. The CDR3 region has the DNA TGTGCCAGCTCACCAAACTGGTCCGGGGAGCTGTTTTTT. Its protein product is CASSPNWSGELFF. The complete variable domain, with remaining parts taken from reference TRBV18 and TRBJ2-2, reads NAGVMQNPRHLVRRRGQEARLRCSPMKGHSHVYWYRQLPEEGLKFMVYLQKENIIDESGMPKERFSAEFPKEGPSILRIQQVVRGDSAAYFCASSPNWSGELFFGEGSRLTVL.